The T cell receptor beta chain described here comes from a study of cytomegalovirus exposure and HLA in healthy donors. Points on this clone: Its antigen is unidentified.

Primers: 60 Vbeta forward and 13 Jbeta reverse. Here immunoSEQ multiplex PCR was the method, and the copy in TCRdb shows in-frame clones only, minus some. The data contain some 150,000 clones, about two thirds of them singletons. Trimming took 5 bases from V and 3 from J; bases not matched to a gene: 2. The CDR3 totals 13 residues. Germline assignment: CDR1 SEHNR and CDR2 FQNEAQ (reference sequence). General observations from the study: Later findings reportedly placed an Asian-associated ancestry cluster below the roughly 700-donor mean for N-insertions. A few chains tied to CMV proved CMV antigen-specific in vitro.

The V call is TRBV7-9, the J call TRBJ2-7, with TRBD1 identical over 9 bases. The sequenced material came from PBMCs. The receptor's source is a middle-aged man in good health and CMV-seronegative. The CDR3 sequence: CASSRTGVYEQYF. As DNA, the CDR3 is TGTGCCAGCAGCCGGACAGGGGTCTACGAGCAGTACTTC.